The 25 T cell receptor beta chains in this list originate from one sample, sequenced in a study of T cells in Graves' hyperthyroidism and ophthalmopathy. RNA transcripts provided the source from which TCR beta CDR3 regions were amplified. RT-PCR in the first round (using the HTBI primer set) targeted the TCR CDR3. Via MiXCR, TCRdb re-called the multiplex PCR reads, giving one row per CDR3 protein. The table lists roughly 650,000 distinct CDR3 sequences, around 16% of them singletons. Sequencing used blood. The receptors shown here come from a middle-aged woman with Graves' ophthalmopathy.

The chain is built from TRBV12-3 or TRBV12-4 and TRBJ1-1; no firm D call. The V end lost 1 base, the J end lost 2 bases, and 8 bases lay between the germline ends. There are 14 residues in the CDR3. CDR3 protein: CASSLEGINTEAFF. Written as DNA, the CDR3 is TGTGCCAGCAGTTTAGAGGGCATCAACACTGAAGCTTTCTTT.

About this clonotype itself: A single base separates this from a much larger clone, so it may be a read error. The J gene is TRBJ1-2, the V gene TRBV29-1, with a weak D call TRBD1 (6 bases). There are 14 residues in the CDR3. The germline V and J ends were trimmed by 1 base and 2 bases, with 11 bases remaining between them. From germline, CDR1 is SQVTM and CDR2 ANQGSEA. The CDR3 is CSVEVGGSNYGYTF. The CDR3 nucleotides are TGCAGCGTTGAAGTGGGGGGCAGCAACTATGGCTACACCTTC.

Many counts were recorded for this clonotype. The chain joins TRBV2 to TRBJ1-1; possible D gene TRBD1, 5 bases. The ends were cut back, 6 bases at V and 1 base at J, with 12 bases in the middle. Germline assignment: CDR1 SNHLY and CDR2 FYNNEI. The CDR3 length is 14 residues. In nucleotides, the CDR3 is TGTGCCAGCAGCGTCGACAGACAGAACACTGAAGCTTTCTTT. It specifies CASSVDRQNTEAFF.

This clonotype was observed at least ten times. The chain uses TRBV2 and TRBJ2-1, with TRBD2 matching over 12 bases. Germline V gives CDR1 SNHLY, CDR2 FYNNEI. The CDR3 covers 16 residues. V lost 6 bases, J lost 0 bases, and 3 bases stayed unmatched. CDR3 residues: CASRRTSGASYNEQFF. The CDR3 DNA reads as TGTGCCAGCAGGAGGACTAGCGGGGCCTCCTACAATGAGCAGTTCTTC.

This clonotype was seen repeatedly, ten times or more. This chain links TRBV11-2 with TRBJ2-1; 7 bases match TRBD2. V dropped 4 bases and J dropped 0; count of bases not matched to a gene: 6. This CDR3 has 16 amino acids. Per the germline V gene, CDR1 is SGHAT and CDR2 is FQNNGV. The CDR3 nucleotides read TGTGCCAGCAGCTACACCGGGACTATCTCCTACAATGAGCAGTTCTTC. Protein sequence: CASSYTGTISYNEQFF.

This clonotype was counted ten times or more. The CDR3 loop reads CASSPTRLSYEQYF. In DNA form, the CDR3 reads TGTGCCAGCAGCCCTACCCGACTGTCCTACGAGCAGTACTTC. The gene calls are TRBV7-9 and TRBJ2-7; D remains unclear. CDR1 and CDR2 from the germline V gene are SEHNR and FQNEAQ (reference sequence). The CDR3 is 14 amino acids. V dropped 5 bases and J dropped 1 base, with 12 bases sitting between them.

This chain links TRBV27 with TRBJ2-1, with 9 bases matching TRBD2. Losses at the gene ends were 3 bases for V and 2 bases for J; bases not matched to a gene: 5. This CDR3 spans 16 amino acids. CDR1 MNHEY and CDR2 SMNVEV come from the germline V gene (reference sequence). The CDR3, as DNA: TGTGCCAGCAGTTTTCTTAGCGGGGGTGCCTACAATGAGCAGTTCTTC. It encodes CASSFLSGGAYNEQFF.

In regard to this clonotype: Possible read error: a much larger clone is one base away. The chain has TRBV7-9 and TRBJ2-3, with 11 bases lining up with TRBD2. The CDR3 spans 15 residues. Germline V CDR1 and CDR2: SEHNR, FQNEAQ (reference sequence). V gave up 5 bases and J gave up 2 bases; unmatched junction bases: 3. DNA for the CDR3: TGTGCCAGCAGCCAGGGACTAGCGGTCACAGATACGCAGTATTTT. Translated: CASSQGLAVTDTQYF.

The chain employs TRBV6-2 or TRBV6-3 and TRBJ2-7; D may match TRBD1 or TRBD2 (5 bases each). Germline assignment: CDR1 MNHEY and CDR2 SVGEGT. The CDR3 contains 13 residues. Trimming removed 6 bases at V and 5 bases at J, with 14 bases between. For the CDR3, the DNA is TGTGCCAGCAGGAGTACGGGGACGGACGAGCAGTACTTC. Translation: CASRSTGTDEQYF.

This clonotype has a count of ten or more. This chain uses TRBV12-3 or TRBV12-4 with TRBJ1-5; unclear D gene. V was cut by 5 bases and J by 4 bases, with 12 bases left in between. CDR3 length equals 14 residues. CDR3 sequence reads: CASSHSGDNQPQHF. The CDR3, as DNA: TGTGCCAGCAGTCACAGTGGGGATAATCAGCCCCAGCATTTT.

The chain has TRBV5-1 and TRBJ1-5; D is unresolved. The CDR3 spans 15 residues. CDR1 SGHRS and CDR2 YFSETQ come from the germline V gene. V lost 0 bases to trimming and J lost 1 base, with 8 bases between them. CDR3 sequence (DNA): TGCGCCAGCAGCTTGGATGGGGAGAGCAATCAGCCCCAGCATTTT. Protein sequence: CASSLDGESNQPQHF.

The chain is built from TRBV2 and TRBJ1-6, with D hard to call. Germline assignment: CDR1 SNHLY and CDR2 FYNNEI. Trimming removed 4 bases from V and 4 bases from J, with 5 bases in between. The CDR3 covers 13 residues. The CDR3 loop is CASSGPYNSPLHF. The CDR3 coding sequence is TGTGCCAGCAGTGGGCCGTATAATTCACCCCTCCACTTT.

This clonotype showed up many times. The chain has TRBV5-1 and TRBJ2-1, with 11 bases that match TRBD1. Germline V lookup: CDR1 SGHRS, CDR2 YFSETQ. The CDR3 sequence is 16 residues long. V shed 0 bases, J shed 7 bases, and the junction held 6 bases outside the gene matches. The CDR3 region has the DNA TGCGCCAGCAGCTTGGACCCGGGACAGGGGGTTAATGAGCAGTTCTTC. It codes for CASSLDPGQGVNEQFF.

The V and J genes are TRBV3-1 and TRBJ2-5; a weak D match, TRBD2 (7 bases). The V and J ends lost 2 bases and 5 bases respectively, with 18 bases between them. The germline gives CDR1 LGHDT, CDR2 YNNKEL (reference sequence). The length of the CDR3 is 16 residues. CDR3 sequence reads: CASSQRVVGGQETQYF. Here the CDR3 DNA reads TGTGCCAGCAGCCAAAGGGTAGTGGGGGGGCAGGAGACCCAGTACTTC.

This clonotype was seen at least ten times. CDR3 residues: CASSWGGYMNTEAFF. The CDR3 coding sequence is TGCGCCAGCAGCTGGGGGGGTTACATGAACACTGAAGCTTTCTTT. This chain connects TRBV5-1 to TRBJ1-1, with a weak D call TRBD1 (5 bases). Germline CDR1 reads SGHRS; CDR2 reads YFSETQ. The CDR3 has 15 residues. Trimming left V 3 bases short and J 0 bases short, with 12 bases between.

The chain's CDR3 is CASSPIAGDEQYF. In nucleotides, the CDR3 is TGTGCCAGCAGCCCTATAGCGGGAGACGAGCAGTACTTC. The chain joins TRBV3-1 to TRBJ2-7; 9 bases are a match to TRBD2. From germline, CDR1 is LGHDT and CDR2 YNNKEL (reference sequence). Germline trimming cut 4 bases from V and 5 bases from J; bases unmatched to any gene: 3. CDR3 length: 13 amino acids.

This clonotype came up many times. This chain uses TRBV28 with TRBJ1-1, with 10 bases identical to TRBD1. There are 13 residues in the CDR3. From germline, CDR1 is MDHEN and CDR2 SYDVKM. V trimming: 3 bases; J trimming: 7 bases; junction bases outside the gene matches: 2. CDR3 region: CASSLGQGFEAFF. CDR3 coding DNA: TGTGCCAGCAGTTTGGGACAGGGGTTTGAAGCTTTCTTT.

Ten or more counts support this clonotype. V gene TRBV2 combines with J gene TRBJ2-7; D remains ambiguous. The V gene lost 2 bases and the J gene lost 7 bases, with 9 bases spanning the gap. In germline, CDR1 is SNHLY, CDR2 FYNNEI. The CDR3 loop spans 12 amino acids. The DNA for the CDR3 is TGTGCCAGCAGTGAAACCTCCCAGGAGCAGTACTTC. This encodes CASSETSQEQYF.

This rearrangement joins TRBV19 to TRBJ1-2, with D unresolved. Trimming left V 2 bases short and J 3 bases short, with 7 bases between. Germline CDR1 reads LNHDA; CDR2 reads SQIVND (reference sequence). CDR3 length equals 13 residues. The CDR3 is CASSIRSYYGYTF. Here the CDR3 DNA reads TGTGCCAGTAGTATAAGGTCATACTATGGCTACACCTTC.

CDR3 loop: CAWSVRLWQGRTGNTIYF. CDR3 in DNA: TGTGCCTGGAGTGTACGTCTCTGGCAGGGTCGTACTGGAAACACCATATATTTT. The chain links TRBV30 to TRBJ1-3; D may be TRBD1 (5 bases). CDR1 and CDR2 (germline): GTSNPN, SVGIG (reference sequence). With 0 bases removed from V and 2 bases from J, the gap between germline ends came to 20 bases. The CDR3 has 18 residues.

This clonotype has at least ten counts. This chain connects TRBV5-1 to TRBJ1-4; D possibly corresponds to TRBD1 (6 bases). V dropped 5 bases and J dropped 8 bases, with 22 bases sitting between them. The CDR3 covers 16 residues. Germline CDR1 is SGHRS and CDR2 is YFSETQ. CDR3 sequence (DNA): TGCGCCAGCAGTCCGCAGATACAGGGAAGAGGCGAAAAACTGTTTTTT. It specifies CASSPQIQGRGEKLFF. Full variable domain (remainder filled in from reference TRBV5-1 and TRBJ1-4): KAGVTQTPRYLIKTRGQQVTLSCSPISGHRSVSWYQQTPGQGLQFLFEYFSETQRNKGNFPGRFSGRQFSNSRSEMNVSTLELGDSALYLCASSPQIQGRGEKLFFGSGTQLSVL.

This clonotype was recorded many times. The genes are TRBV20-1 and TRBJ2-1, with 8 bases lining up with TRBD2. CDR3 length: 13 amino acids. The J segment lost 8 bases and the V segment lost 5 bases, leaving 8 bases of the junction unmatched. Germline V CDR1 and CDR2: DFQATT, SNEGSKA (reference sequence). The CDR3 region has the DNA TGCAGTGCTCACCGGGCGGGGGGCGATGAGCAGTTCTTC. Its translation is CSAHRAGGDEQFF.

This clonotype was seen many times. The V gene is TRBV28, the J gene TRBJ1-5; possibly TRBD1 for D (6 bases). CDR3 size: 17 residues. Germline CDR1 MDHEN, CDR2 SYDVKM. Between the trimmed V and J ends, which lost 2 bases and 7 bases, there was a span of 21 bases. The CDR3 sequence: CASSLHQDRLLGQPQHF. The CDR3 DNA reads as TGTGCCAGCAGTTTACACCAAGACAGGCTTCTGGGACAGCCCCAGCATTTT.

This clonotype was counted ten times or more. CDR3 nucleotide sequence: TGTGCCAGCTCACCACCGGCCGTTAATGAGCAGTTCTTC. Amino acid sequence: CASSPPAVNEQFF. V is TRBV18 and J is TRBJ2-1; no firm D call. This CDR3 region has 13 residues. Germline CDR1 reads KGHSH; CDR2 reads LQKENI. Trimming cost V 0 bases and J 7 bases, with 7 bases left between them.

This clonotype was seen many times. As DNA, the CDR3 is TGTGCCAGCTCACGGGACACCGTGAACACTGAAGCTTTCTTT. Amino acid sequence: CASSRDTVNTEAFF. The chain couples TRBV18 to TRBJ1-1, with D possibly matching TRBD1 (6 bases). The CDR3 is 14 residues long. From germline, CDR1 is KGHSH and CDR2 LQKENI. Trimming shortened V by 4 bases and J by 0 bases, and 9 bases separated the two germline ends.